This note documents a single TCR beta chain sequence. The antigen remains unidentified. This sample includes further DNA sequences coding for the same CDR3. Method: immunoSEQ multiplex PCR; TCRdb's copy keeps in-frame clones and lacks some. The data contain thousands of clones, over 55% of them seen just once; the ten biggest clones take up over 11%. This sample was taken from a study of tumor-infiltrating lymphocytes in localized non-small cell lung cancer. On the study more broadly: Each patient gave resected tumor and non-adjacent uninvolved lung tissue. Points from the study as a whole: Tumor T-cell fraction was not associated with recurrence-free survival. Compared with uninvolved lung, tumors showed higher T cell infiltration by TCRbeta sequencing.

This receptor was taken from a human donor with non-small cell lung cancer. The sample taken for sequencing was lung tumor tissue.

CDR3 nucleotides: TGTGCCTGGAGTGTAACGGATGAAGCTTTCTTT. It is translated as CAWSVTDEAFF. The chain uses TRBV30 and TRBJ1-1; D unresolved. Trimming took 0 bases from V and 7 from J, leaving 6 bases between them. Germline V gene data show CDR1 as GTSNPN and CDR2 as SVGIG (reference sequence). The CDR3 spans 11 residues.